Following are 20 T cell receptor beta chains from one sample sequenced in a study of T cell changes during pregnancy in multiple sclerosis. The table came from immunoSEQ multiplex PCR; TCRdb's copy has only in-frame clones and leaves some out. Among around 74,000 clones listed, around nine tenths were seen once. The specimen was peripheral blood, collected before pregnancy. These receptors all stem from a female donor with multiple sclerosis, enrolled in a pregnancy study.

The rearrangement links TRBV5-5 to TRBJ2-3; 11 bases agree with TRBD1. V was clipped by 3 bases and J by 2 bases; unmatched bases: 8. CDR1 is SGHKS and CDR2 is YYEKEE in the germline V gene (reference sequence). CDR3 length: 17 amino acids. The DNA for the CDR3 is TGTGCCAGCAGCTGGGGGCGGACAGGGGGCGACACAGATACGCAGTATTTT. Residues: CASSWGRTGGDTDTQYF.

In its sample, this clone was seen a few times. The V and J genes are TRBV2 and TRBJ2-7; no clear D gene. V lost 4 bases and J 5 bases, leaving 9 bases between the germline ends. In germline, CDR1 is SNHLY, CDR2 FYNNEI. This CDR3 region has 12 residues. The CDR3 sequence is CASSVSLNEQYF. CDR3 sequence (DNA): TGTGCCAGCAGTGTTTCCCTAAACGAGCAGTACTTC.

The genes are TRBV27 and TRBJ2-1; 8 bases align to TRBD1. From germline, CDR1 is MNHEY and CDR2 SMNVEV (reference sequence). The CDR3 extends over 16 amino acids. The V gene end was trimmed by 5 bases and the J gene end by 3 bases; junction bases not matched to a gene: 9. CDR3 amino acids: CASSRPRQGYYNEQFF. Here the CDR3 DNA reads TGTGCCAGCAGTCGTCCCAGACAGGGGTACTACAATGAGCAGTTCTTC.

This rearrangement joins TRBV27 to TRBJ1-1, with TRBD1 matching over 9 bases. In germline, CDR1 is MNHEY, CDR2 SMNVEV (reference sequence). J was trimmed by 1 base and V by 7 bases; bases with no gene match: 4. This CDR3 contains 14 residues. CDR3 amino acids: CASTVTGGNTEAFF. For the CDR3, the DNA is TGTGCCAGCACAGTGACAGGGGGGAACACTGAAGCTTTCTTT.

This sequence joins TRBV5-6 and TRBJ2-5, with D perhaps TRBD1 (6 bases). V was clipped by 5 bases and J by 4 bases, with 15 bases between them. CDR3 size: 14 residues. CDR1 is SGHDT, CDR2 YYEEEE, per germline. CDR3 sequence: CASRPDRFRETQYF. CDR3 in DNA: TGTGCCAGCAGACCCGACAGGTTTAGAGAGACCCAGTACTTC. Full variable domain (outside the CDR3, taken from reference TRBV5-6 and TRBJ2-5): DAGVTQSPTHLIKTRGQQVTLRCSPKSGHDTVSWYQQALGQGPQFIFQYYEEEERQRGNFPDRFSGHQFPNYSSELNVNALLLGDSALYLCASRPDRFRETQYFGPGTRLLVL.

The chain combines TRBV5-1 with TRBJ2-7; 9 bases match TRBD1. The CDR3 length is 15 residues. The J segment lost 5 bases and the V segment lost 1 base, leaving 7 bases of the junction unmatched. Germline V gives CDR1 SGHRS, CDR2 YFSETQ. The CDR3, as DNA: TGCGCCAGCAGCTTGCCCGGGACAGGGACCGACGAGCAGTACTTC. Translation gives CASSLPGTGTDEQYF.

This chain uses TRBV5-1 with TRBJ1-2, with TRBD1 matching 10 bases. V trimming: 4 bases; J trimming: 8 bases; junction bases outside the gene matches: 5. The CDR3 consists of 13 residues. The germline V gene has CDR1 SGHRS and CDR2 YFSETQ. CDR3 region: CASSQTGGRGYTF. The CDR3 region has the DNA TGCGCCAGCAGCCAGACAGGGGGCCGGGGCTACACCTTC.

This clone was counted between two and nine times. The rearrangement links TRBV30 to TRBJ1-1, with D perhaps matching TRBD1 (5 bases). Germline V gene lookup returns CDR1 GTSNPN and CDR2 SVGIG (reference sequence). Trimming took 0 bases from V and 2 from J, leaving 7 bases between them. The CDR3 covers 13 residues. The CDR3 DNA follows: TGTGCCTGGAGTGTTCAGGGAAACACTGAAGCTTTCTTT. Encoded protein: CAWSVQGNTEAFF.

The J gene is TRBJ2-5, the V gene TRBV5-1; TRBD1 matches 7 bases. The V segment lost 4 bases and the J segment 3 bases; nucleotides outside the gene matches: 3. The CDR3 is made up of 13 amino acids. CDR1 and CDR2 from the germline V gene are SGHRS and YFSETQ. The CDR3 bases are TGCGCCAGCAGCGGGACAGAGAAAGAGACCCAGTACTTC. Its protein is CASSGTEKETQYF.

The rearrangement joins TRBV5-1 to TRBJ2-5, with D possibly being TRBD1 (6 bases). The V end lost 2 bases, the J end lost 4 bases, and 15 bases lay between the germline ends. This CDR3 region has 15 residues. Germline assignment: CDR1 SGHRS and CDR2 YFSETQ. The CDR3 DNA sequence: TGCGCCAGCAGCTTCTCCAGGGGCGGAGGAGAGACCCAGTACTTC. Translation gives CASSFSRGGGETQYF.

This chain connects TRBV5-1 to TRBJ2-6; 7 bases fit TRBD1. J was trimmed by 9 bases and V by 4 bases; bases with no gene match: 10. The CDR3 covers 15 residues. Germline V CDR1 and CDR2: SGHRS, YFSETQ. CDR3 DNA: TGCGCCAGCAGCCATGTGCGACAGGGAGACAACGTCCTGACTTTC. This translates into CASSHVRQGDNVLTF.

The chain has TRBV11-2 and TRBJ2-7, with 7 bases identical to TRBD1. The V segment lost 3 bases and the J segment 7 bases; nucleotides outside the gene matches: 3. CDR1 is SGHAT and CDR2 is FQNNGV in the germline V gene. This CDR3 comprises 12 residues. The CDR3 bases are TGTGCCAGCAGCTTGACAGGGAATGAGCAGTACTTC. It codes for CASSLTGNEQYF.

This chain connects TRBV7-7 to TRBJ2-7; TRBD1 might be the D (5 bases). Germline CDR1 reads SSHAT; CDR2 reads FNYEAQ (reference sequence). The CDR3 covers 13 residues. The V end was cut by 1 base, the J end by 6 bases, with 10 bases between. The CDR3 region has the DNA TGTGCCAGCAGCTTAGTCAGGGCCGGCGAGCAGTACTTC. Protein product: CASSLVRAGEQYF.

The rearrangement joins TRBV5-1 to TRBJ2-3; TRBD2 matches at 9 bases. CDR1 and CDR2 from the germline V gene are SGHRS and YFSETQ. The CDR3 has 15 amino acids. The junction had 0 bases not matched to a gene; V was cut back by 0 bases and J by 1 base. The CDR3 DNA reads TGCGCCAGCAGCTTGGCTAGCGGGGGCACAGATACGCAGTATTTT. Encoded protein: CASSLASGGTDTQYF.

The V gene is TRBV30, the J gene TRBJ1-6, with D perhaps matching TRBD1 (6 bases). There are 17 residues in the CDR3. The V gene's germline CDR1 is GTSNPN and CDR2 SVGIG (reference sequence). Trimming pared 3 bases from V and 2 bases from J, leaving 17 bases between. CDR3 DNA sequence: TGTGCCTGGAGCAGATGGGCGGGGGCGGCCTATAATTCACCCCTCCACTTT. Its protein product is CAWSRWAGAAYNSPLHF.

CDR3 sequence: CASSPGTSGRKQETQYF. CDR3 DNA sequence: TGCGCCAGCAGCCCGGGGACTAGCGGGAGGAAACAAGAGACCCAGTACTTC. The chain carries TRBV5-1 and TRBJ2-5, with 15 bases that match TRBD2. The CDR3 extends over 17 amino acids. CDR1 is SGHRS, CDR2 YFSETQ, per germline. V was clipped by 4 bases and J by 2 bases; unmatched bases: 6.

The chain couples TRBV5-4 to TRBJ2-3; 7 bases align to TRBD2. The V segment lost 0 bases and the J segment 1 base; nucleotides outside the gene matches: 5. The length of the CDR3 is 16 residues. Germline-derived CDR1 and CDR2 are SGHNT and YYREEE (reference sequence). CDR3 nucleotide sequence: TGTGCCAGCAGCTTGGTGGGCGGGAGCGGCACAGATACGCAGTATTTT. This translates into CASSLVGGSGTDTQYF.

The CDR3 region is CASSFGGFSTDTQYF. For the CDR3, the DNA is TGTGCCAGCAGTTTTGGCGGGTTTAGCACAGATACGCAGTATTTT. The V call is TRBV27, the J call TRBJ2-3, with D possibly TRBD2 on 5 matching bases. This CDR3 region has 15 residues. V shed 3 bases and J shed 0 bases, with 10 bases lying between them. Germline CDR1 reads MNHEY; CDR2 reads SMNVEV (reference sequence).

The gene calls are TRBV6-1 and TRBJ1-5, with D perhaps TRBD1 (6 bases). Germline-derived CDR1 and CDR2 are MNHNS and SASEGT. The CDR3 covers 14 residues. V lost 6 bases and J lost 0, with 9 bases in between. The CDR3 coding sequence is TGTGCCAGCAGGTGGACAGATAGCAATCAGCCCCAGCATTTT. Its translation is CASRWTDSNQPQHF.

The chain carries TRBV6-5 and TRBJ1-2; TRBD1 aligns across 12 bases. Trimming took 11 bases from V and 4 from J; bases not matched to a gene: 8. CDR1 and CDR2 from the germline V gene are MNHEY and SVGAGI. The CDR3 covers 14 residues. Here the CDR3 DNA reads TGTGCCGCCAGCCGGGACAGGGGGCTCTATGGCTACACCTTC. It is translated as CAASRDRGLYGYTF.